This TCR beta chain was sequenced in a study of T cells expressing NK-cell markers. TCRdb re-called the 5' RACE reads and gives one entry per CDR3 protein, without DNA. Reported are several thousand distinct CDR3 sequences; the ten largest clones contain approximately 14%. Germline CDR1 SGHDT, CDR2 YYEEEE. This CDR3 has 16 residues. Frequency places this clonotype as medium-sized. The antigen remains unidentified. Findings of the study overall: A handful of donors likewise had their CD3+CD56-NKG2C+ fraction led by these clonotypes.

Sequencing was performed on blood T cells: a sorted CD56 or NKG2C T cell subset, CD4+ or CD8+ T cells, or bulk PBMC T cells (not recorded which). The receptor's source is a young man in good health. This chain joins TRBV5-6 and TRBJ2-5; TCRdb's D call of TRBD2 is untestable without DNA. CDR3: CASSLPSGRRAETQYF.